The 30 T cell receptor beta chains below were found in one sample sequenced in a study of blood T cells in healthy people across ages (dated by TCRdb to the mid-2010s). The library was prepared using 5' RACE. Instrument used: Illumina HiSeq 2500. A second PCR of about 7 to 12 cycles was run with a J-beta primer mix and a sample-barcoded 5' primer. The public reads were reanalyzed by TCRdb: fastp trimming at Q25, MiXCR alignment, in-frame beta chains only. Each CDR3 protein appears once, grouped with its most common genes and DNA. The sample table records 800,000 to 1,300,000 distinct CDR3 sequences; 25% of these occur just once. The ten largest clones represent 0.65% to 0.75% of the sample. This same sample was also taken into another study, of T cells of mothers and their children.

The specimen sequenced was blood. The origin of the receptors is a girl aged 2 to 9 in good health.

In its sample, this clonotype was seen many times. The chain carries TRBV28 and TRBJ2-7; D is undetermined. In germline, CDR1 is MDHEN, CDR2 SYDVKM. V lost 2 bases and J 6 bases, leaving 8 bases between the germline ends. CDR3 length equals 12 residues. DNA of the CDR3: TGTGCCAGCAGTTTAGGGGTGCCCGAGCAGTACTTC. Residues: CASSLGVPEQYF.

The chain links TRBV12-3 or TRBV12-4 to TRBJ1-2, with 7 bases identical to TRBD1. Trimming removed 7 bases from V and 4 bases from J; junction bases left unmatched: 9. CDR3 length: 14 residues. The CDR3 nucleotides are TGTGCCAGCACCCGACAGGGACAGTTCTATGGCTACACCTTC. Protein product: CASTRQGQFYGYTF.

A word on this clonotype: A read error may account for a junction end that differs from germline. V usage is TRBV5-1 and J usage is TRBJ2-5; no firm D call. The V gene's germline CDR1 is SGHRS and CDR2 YFSETQ. The CDR3 totals 11 residues. CDR3 sequence reads: CASRYEEAQYF. The CDR3 DNA follows: TGCGCCAGCAGGTATGAAGAGGCCCAGTACTTC.

The chain is built from TRBV7-9 and TRBJ1-3; D may be TRBD1 (5 bases). The germline V and J ends were trimmed by 3 bases and 7 bases, with 19 bases remaining between them. CDR3 length: 16 residues. Per the germline V gene, CDR1 is SEHNR and CDR2 is FQNEAQ (reference sequence). The CDR3 coding sequence is TGTGCCAGCAGCTTGCCCCAGGGAATAGAAGGCAACACCATATATTTT. This sequence encodes CASSLPQGIEGNTIYF.

This clonotype has more than one count but fewer than ten. The CDR3 protein is CASSNRLGGQETQYF. The DNA for the CDR3 is TGTGCCAGCAGTAACCGTCTTGGGGGCCAAGAGACCCAGTACTTC. The V and J genes are TRBV25-1 and TRBJ2-5, with D tentatively TRBD1 or TRBD2 (5 bases each). V lost 5 bases, J lost 1 base, and 14 bases lay in between. This CDR3 has 15 residues. Germline lookup yields CDR1 MGHDK and CDR2 SYGVNS.

In its sample, this clonotype was seen a few times. The genes are TRBV2 and TRBJ2-1; 8 bases are a match to TRBD2. Per the germline V gene, CDR1 is SNHLY and CDR2 is FYNNEI. The CDR3 extends over 15 amino acids. V shed 8 bases and J 4 bases; nucleotides not matched to a gene: 10. The CDR3 spells CASDIAGRVYNEQFF. Here the CDR3 DNA reads TGTGCCAGCGATATAGCGGGACGAGTGTACAATGAGCAGTTCTTC.

This clonotype was seen repeatedly, ten times or more. DNA of the CDR3: TGTGCCAGCAGCTTCCTAGCGGGGGGGTTGAATGAGCAGTTCTTC. As protein: CASSFLAGGLNEQFF. V usage is TRBV7-3 and J usage is TRBJ2-1, with TRBD2 identical over 12 bases. V lost 3 bases to trimming and J lost 7 bases; unmatched junction nucleotides: 4. The germline gives CDR1 SGHTA, CDR2 FQGTGA. This CDR3 has 15 amino acids. The full variable domain, in which reference TRBV7-3 and TRBJ2-1 provide the parts outside the CDR3, is GAGVSQTPSNKVTEKGKYVELRCDPISGHTALYWYRQSLGQGPEFLIYFQGTGAADDSGLPNDRFFAVRPEGSVSTLKIQRTERGDSAVYLCASSFLAGGLNEQFFGPGTRLTVL.

With respect to this clonotype: This clone may be a read error of a much larger clone one base away. This sequence joins TRBV7-9 and TRBJ2-5; D is uncertain. The DNA end favors TRBJ2-1, so the J call may be wrong. In germline, CDR1 is SEHNR, CDR2 FQNEAQ (reference sequence). This CDR3 has 14 residues. The CDR3 coding sequence is TGTGCCAGCCCCCTACAGAGCTCCTACAATGAGCAGTTCTTC. Translation: CASPLQSSYNEQFF.

The chain combines TRBV29-1 with TRBJ2-1; D gene unclear. In germline, CDR1 is SQVTM, CDR2 ANQGSEA. Trimming shortened V by 4 bases and J by 10 bases, and 17 bases separated the two germline ends. CDR3 length equals 13 residues. The CDR3 nucleotides are TGCAGCGTTGTGGGCAGGTTTATCGAGGAGCAGTTCTTC. It is translated as CSVVGRFIEEQFF.

The chain joins TRBV10-3 to TRBJ1-2; D gene unclear. The CDR3 spans 15 residues. Germline V lookup: CDR1 ENHRY, CDR2 SYGVKD. The V end lost 3 bases, the J end lost 4 bases, and 15 bases lay between the germline ends. The CDR3 sequence is CAISEPEDLSYGYTF. CDR3 DNA sequence: TGTGCCATCAGTGAACCAGAGGATTTGAGCTATGGCTACACCTTC.

This clonotype appeared many times. The chain uses TRBV14 and TRBJ1-2; D is undetermined. In germline, CDR1 is SGHDN, CDR2 FVKESK. The length of the CDR3 is 14 residues. V lost 1 base, J lost 4 bases, and 10 bases lay in between. The CDR3 coding sequence is TGTGCCAGCAGCCAAGGTTCCCCCCTCTATGGCTACACCTTC. It encodes CASSQGSPLYGYTF.

This clonotype was recorded many times. CDR3 sequence: CASSWTGTDLEAFF. The DNA of the CDR3 is TGCGCCAGCAGCTGGACCGGGACTGACTTAGAGGCTTTCTTT. The chain combines TRBV5-1 with TRBJ1-1; tentatively, D is TRBD1 (5 bases). The germline V gene has CDR1 SGHRS and CDR2 YFSETQ. Trimming removed 3 bases at V and 11 bases at J, with 20 bases between. The CDR3 extends over 14 amino acids.

This clonotype appeared a few times. The chain employs TRBV27 and TRBJ2-2; D is uncertain. Germline V lookup: CDR1 MNHEY, CDR2 SMNVEV (reference sequence). CDR3 length: 14 residues. Trimming removed 6 bases from V and 2 bases from J, with 10 bases in between. The CDR3 DNA reads TGTGCCAGCAGCTTCACCCTAAACACCGGGGAGCTGTTTTTT. Encoded protein: CASSFTLNTGELFF.

At least ten counts were recorded for this clonotype. The genes are TRBV24-1 and TRBJ1-4, with 9 bases matching TRBD1. The CDR3 runs 17 residues. Germline V gene sequence: CDR1 KGHDR, CDR2 SFDVKD. Germline trimming cut 4 bases from V and 0 bases from J; bases unmatched to any gene: 5. The chain's CDR3 is CATSDGTGLSTNEKLFF. The CDR3 nucleotides are TGTGCCACCAGTGACGGGACAGGGTTATCAACTAATGAAAAACTGTTTTTT.

The V gene is TRBV11-2, the J gene TRBJ2-6, with TRBD2 identical over 7 bases. This CDR3 contains 13 residues. Trimming took 5 bases from V and 10 from J; bases not matched to a gene: 5. Germline CDR1 is SGHAT and CDR2 is FQNNGV. The CDR3 here is CASSHRGVNVLTF. The CDR3 DNA sequence: TGTGCCAGCAGCCACCGGGGGGTTAACGTCCTGACTTTC. Filled out from reference TRBV11-2 and TRBJ2-6, the complete variable domain reads EAGVAQSPRYKIIEKRQSVAFWCNPISGHATLYWYQQILGQGPKLLIQFQNNGVVDDSQLPKDRFSAERLKGVDSTLKIQPAKLEDSAVYLCASSHRGVNVLTFGAGSRLTVL.

The chain combines TRBV2 with TRBJ2-5, with TRBD1 as a possible D gene (6 bases). Germline CDR1 reads SNHLY; CDR2 reads FYNNEI. V gave up 6 bases and J gave up 6 bases, with 14 bases separating them. The CDR3 length is 13 residues. This CDR3 reads CASRDSVAQTQYF. The CDR3 DNA is TGTGCCAGCAGGGACAGTGTAGCCCAGACCCAGTACTTC. Full variable domain (outside the CDR3, taken from reference TRBV2 and TRBJ2-5): EPEVTQTPSHQVTQMGQEVILRCVPISNHLYFYWYRQILGQKVEFLVSFYNNEISEKSEIFDDQFSVERPDGSNFTLKIRSTKLEDSAMYFCASRDSVAQTQYFGPGTRLLVL.

The chain has TRBV4-1 and TRBJ1-6, with 8 bases matching TRBD1. CDR3 size: 17 residues. CDR1 and CDR2 (germline): MGHRA, YSYEKL. V trimming: 2 bases; J trimming: 9 bases; junction bases outside the gene matches: 12. In nucleotides, the CDR3 is TGCGCCAGCAGCCAACCTTGGACAGGGCCAGGGGGTTCACCCCTCCACTTT. It specifies CASSQPWTGPGGSPLHF.

This clonotype was counted many times. The rearrangement uses TRBV12-3 or TRBV12-4 and TRBJ2-3, with TRBD2 as a possible D gene (5 bases). The CDR3 runs 13 residues. V lost 4 bases, J lost 3 bases, and 8 bases lay in between. CDR3 residues: CASSSRGTDTQYF. The CDR3 nucleotides are TGTGCCAGCAGTTCCCGGGGTACAGATACGCAGTATTTT.

V and J are TRBV7-3 and TRBJ2-5; D is unresolved. Trimming shortened V by 2 bases and J by 5 bases, and 18 bases separated the two germline ends. Germline V gives CDR1 SGHTA, CDR2 FQGTGA. The CDR3 runs 16 residues. Here the CDR3 DNA reads TGTGCCAGCAGCTTAGGTACAGAGAGGTTCGGGGAGACCCAGTACTTC. It yields the protein CASSLGTERFGETQYF.

This clonotype was found a few times. This chain links TRBV10-3 with TRBJ2-7; no reliable D call. There are 14 residues in the CDR3. The germline gives CDR1 ENHRY, CDR2 SYGVKD. Trimming removed 0 bases from V and 3 bases from J, with 9 bases in between. The CDR3 sequence is CAISESGPVYEQYF. CDR3 bases: TGTGCCATCAGTGAGTCGGGTCCGGTCTACGAGCAGTACTTC.

The table lists this clonotype with a few counts. The chain couples TRBV7-2 to TRBJ2-3; the D is unclear. CDR1 and CDR2 (germline): SGHTA, FQGNSA. Trimming removed 5 bases at V and 4 bases at J, with 10 bases between. The length of the CDR3 is 13 residues. This chain's CDR3 is CASSTSFADTQYF. DNA of the CDR3: TGTGCCAGCAGCACCTCCTTTGCAGATACGCAGTATTTT. Filled out from reference TRBV7-2 and TRBJ2-3, the complete variable domain reads GAGVSQSPSNKVTEKGKDVELRCDPISGHTALYWYRQSLGQGLEFLIYFQGNSAPDKSGLPSDRFSAERTGGSVSTLTIQRTQQEDSAVYLCASSTSFADTQYFGPGTRLTVL.

The rearrangement links TRBV3-1 to TRBJ2-2, with D unresolved. The CDR3 covers 13 residues. Trimming left V 1 base short and J 6 bases short, with 6 bases between. Germline V gene data show CDR1 as LGHDT and CDR2 as YNNKEL (reference sequence). The CDR3 spells CASSQVVAGELFF. Written as DNA, the CDR3 is TGTGCCAGCAGCCAAGTAGTTGCCGGGGAGCTGTTTTTT.

CDR3 sequence: CATSLTSQETQYF. The CDR3 region has the DNA TGTGCCACCAGTCTCACCTCCCAAGAGACCCAGTACTTC. The chain couples TRBV24-1 to TRBJ2-5; D is unresolved. Germline loops: CDR1 KGHDR, CDR2 SFDVKD. The CDR3 length is 13 residues. Trimming pared 6 bases from V and 1 base from J, leaving 8 bases between.

This clonotype was seen once. One junction end disagrees with the germline gene, perhaps due to a read error. The chain is built from TRBV12-3 or TRBV12-4 and TRBJ2-3; perhaps D is TRBD1 or TRBD2 (6 bases each). CDR3 length: 14 residues. CDR3: CASSNTGAGDAQYF. The CDR3 bases are TGTGCCAGCAGTAATACGGGGGCCGGAGATGCGCAGTATTTT.

There are a few counts of this clonotype. One end of the junction varies from germline; a read error may be responsible. This sequence joins TRBV6-1 and TRBJ2-5; possible D gene TRBD2, 6 bases. The germline gives CDR1 MNHNS, CDR2 SASEGT. This CDR3 spans 15 amino acids. The CDR3 loop reads CASSGTGGLGEAQYF. For the CDR3, the DNA is TGTGCCAGCAGTGGGACCGGAGGGCTGGGAGAGGCCCAGTACTTC.

The chain has TRBV27 and TRBJ1-6; D not resolved. Germline values: CDR1 MNHEY, CDR2 SMNVEV (reference sequence). The CDR3 sequence is 18 residues long. V was pared by 7 bases and J by 2 bases, with 21 bases between. This CDR3 reads CASTRNFDSFAYNSPLHF. The CDR3 nucleotides read TGTGCCAGCACTCGGAATTTTGATTCCTTCGCCTATAATTCACCCCTCCACTTT.

The rearrangement links TRBV20-1 to TRBJ2-1; the D is unclear. In germline, CDR1 is DFQATT, CDR2 SNEGSKA (reference sequence). Deletions cut 5 bases from V and 12 bases from J, with 14 bases between. The CDR3 is 11 amino acids. The CDR3 protein is CSAQLGPAQFF. In nucleotides, the CDR3 is TGCAGTGCTCAGTTGGGTCCTGCGCAGTTCTTC.

This clonotype was counted ten times or more. This chain connects TRBV28 to TRBJ2-7; no clear D gene. The CDR3 totals 11 residues. Deletions cut 6 bases from V and 3 bases from J, with 6 bases between. Per the germline V gene, CDR1 is MDHEN and CDR2 is SYDVKM. The CDR3 coding sequence is TGTGCCAGCAGCCCCGACTACGAGCAGTACTTC. As protein: CASSPDYEQYF.

This clonotype has more than one count but fewer than ten. This chain uses TRBV6-2 or TRBV6-3 with TRBJ1-1; D is possibly TRBD1 (5 bases). The CDR3 is 11 residues long. Trimming cost V 11 bases and J 4 bases, with 11 bases left between them. Germline assignment: CDR1 MNHEY and CDR2 SVGEGT. This CDR3 is CAASQGTEAFF. CDR3 DNA: TGTGCCGCCTCCCAGGGCACTGAAGCTTTCTTT.

Of note for this clonotype: At one boundary the junction diverges from the germline segment, which might be a read error. The chain uses TRBV4-2 and TRBJ2-5; 9 bases match TRBD2. The CDR3 spans 17 residues. Germline CDR1 LGHNA, CDR2 YNFKEQ. The CDR3 DNA sequence: TGTGCCAGCAGCCAAGATCAGGCGACTAGCGGTGTAGAGACCCAGCACTTC. Translation gives CASSQDQATSGVETQHF.